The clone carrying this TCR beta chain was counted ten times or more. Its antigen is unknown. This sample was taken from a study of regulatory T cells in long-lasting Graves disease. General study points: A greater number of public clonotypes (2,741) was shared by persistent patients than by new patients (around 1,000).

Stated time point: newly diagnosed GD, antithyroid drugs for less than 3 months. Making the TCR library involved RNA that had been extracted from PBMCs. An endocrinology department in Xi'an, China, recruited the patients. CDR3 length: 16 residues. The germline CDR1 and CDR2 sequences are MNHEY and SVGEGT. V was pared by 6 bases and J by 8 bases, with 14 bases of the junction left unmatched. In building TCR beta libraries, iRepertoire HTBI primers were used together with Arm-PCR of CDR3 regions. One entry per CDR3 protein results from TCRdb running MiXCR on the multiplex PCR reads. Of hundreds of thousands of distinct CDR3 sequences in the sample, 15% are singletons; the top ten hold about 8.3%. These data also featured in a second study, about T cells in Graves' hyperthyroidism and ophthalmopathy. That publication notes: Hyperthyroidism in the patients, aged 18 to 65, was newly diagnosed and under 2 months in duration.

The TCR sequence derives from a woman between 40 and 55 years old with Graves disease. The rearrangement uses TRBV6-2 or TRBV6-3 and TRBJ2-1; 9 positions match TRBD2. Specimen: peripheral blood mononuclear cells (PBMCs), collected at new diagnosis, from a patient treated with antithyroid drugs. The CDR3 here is CASSRRAAGGWDEQFF. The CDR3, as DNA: TGTGCCAGCAGCCGCCGAGCAGCGGGAGGTTGGGATGAGCAGTTCTTC.